This TCR beta chain was captured in a study of vaccination and CD4 T cells after COVID-19. The CDR3 runs to 16 residues. V was pared by 3 bases and J by 0 bases, with 15 bases between. Germline CDR1 is DFQATT and CDR2 is SNEGSKA (reference sequence). From the PCR reads, TCRdb called clonotypes with MiXCR, one entry per CDR3 protein. The table lists approximately 29,000 distinct CDR3 sequences, roughly 50% of them singletons, with 5.5% to 7.5% in the top ten. The time point denotes: late sampling 161 to 241 days after vaccination in a few convalescent patients. In this sample, this clonotype turned up a few times.

The sequencing here drew on CD4+ T cells from blood, taken about 7 months after SARS-CoV-2 vaccination. The chain joins TRBV20-1 to TRBJ2-1, with D unclear. The TCR was taken from a human donor who had recovered from COVID-19. CDR3 bases: TGCAGTGCTAGCCCCCAGAAGAAGAGCTCCTACAATGAGCAGTTCTTC. Residues: CSASPQKKSSYNEQFF.